These T cell receptor beta chains were read from a single sample in a study of response to subunit inactivated influenza vaccine. Each CDR3 protein is one row after TCRdb ran MiXCR on the RT-PCR reads. The repertoire holds about 570,000 distinct CDR3 sequences, with 11% as singletons. The same sample was also studied in work on T cells expressing NK-cell markers.

The input for sequencing was PBMCs from blood, taken on the day of vaccination. The receptors here all came from a man aged 50-60 years who received an inactivated influenza vaccine. Each CDR3 is given with its conserved first and last residue.

j_call v_call cdr3_aa
TRBJ2-7 TRBV4-3 CASSQRREKYYEQYF
TRBJ2-1 TRBV27 CASSHLAGGNNEQFF
TRBJ2-3 TRBV4-2 CASSQDASTDTQYF
TRBJ2-1 TRBV7-2 CASSPRTGLYNEQFF
TRBJ1-5 TRBV4-3 CASSHGTGGGQPQHF
TRBJ2-2 TRBV5-1 CASSSGTGAIGELFF
TRBJ1-1 TRBV6-5 CASSYSPHVAFF
TRBJ2-7 TRBV20-1 CSARDISGPDYEQYF
TRBJ2-1 TRBV29-1 CSVGALVLGNEQFF
TRBJ1-5 TRBV29-1 CSVQEDLRQPQHF
TRBJ2-1 TRBV4-3 CASSHDPGARGNEQFF
TRBJ2-7 TRBV12-3/TRBV12-4 CASRPGGTLYEQYF
TRBJ1-2 TRBV9 CASSVRGQGAEGYTF
TRBJ2-2 TRBV28 CASSLGRRNTGELFF
TRBJ1-1 TRBV20-1 CSARDRLHNTEAFF
TRBJ2-7 TRBV20-1 CSARDLSTTPYEQYF
TRBJ1-1 TRBV29-1 CSVLYRGRDTEAFF
TRBJ2-6 TRBV4-3 CASSQEGVGGANVLTF
TRBJ2-5 TRBV29-1 CSVDNGTGWGETQYF
TRBJ2-3 TRBV12-3/TRBV12-4 CASSLMGPTSTDTQYF
TRBJ1-2 TRBV20-1 CSAGRTPNNYGYTF
TRBJ2-1 TRBV7-9 CASRLAGGNYNEQFF
TRBJ1-1 TRBV29-1 CSVEWFGFNTEAFF
TRBJ2-3 TRBV28 CASSRPDGSSTDTQYF
TRBJ1-2 TRBV15 CATSRESGSNGYTF
TRBJ2-3 TRBV7-9 CASSFPRGGFSTDTQYF
TRBJ2-1 TRBV7-2 CASSFSGTSGRFEQFF
TRBJ2-2 TRBV27 CASSPLLGPLGTGELFF
TRBJ2-7 TRBV6-2/TRBV6-3 CASSYLTSGPYEQYF
TRBJ2-3 TRBV28 CASSLSGGSQDTQYF
TRBJ2-3 TRBV18 CASSDAGGTDTQYF
TRBJ2-1 TRBV7-2 CASSLGAELGQFF
TRBJ1-1 TRBV10-1 CASSVKMNTEAFF
TRBJ2-7 TRBV30 CAWSSGLSLPVYEQYF
TRBJ1-1 TRBV12-3/TRBV12-4 CASTLSGRSTEAFF
TRBJ2-3 TRBV10-3 CAINSRRGATSTDTQYF
TRBJ1-2 TRBV27 CASSLGPGGANGYTF
TRBJ2-3 TRBV5-1 CASSLVAGTPSTDTQYF
TRBJ2-1 TRBV15 CATSDRDGTGVQFF
TRBJ2-1 TRBV15 CATSRAVIDEQFF
TRBJ2-7 TRBV7-9 CASSPQGLADYEQYF
TRBJ2-1 TRBV5-4 CAIGLVGPRGGYNEQFF
TRBJ1-5 TRBV7-8 CASSPSTGDQLQHF
TRBJ1-5 TRBV12-3/TRBV12-4 CASSLGLGIGSQPQHF
TRBJ2-3 TRBV7-8 CASSLATGTLGSDTQYF
TRBJ1-2 TRBV24-1 CATSAGAYGYTF
TRBJ2-2 TRBV4-3 CASSQESSNTGELFF
TRBJ2-1 TRBV11-2 CASSPSNNRDRAWEQFF
TRBJ2-3 TRBV5-1 CASRDFSSTDTQYF
TRBJ2-7 TRBV6-5 CASSYGTSGEYEQYF
TRBJ2-7 TRBV5-1 CASNDNDYEQYF
TRBJ2-1 TRBV7-9 CASSLYGGDEQFF
TRBJ2-7 TRBV5-1 CASRAPPGTGSYEQYF
TRBJ2-3 TRBV5-1 CASSLRQGAPDTQYF
TRBJ2-1 TRBV4-1 CASSQERTIYNEQFF
TRBJ1-1 TRBV12-3/TRBV12-4 CASSLGRGMNTEAFF
TRBJ1-2 TRBV5-1 CASSHGQGNGYTF